This T cell receptor (beta chain) appears in the sequencing data of a study of beta chain features in type 1 diabetes. Trimming took 4 bases from V and 0 from J, leaving 10 bases between them. Germline V gene data show CDR1 as SEHNR and CDR2 as FQNEAQ (reference sequence). CDR3 size: 15 residues. Reverse transcribing all isolated RNA meant expressed TCRB transcripts were sequenced. The assay was immunoSEQ multiplex PCR, and TCRdb's table has in-frame clones only and misses some. The sample records 450,000 to 550,000 clones, 30% being singletons. The chain joins TRBV7-9 to TRBJ1-5; D remains ambiguous. The sequence was collected from a man younger than 35 in good health. The sample comprised naive CD4+ T cells from blood. The CDR3 DNA reads as TGTGCCAGCAGCTCGGGCCTTTATAGCAATCAGCCCCAGCATTTT. As protein: CASSSGLYSNQPQHF. The full variable domain, completed using reference TRBV7-9 and TRBJ1-5, is DTGVSQNPRHKITKRGQNVTFRCDPISEHNRLYWYRQTLGQGPEFLTYFQNEAQLEKSRLLSDRFSAERPKGSFSTLEIQRTEQGDSAMYLCASSSGLYSNQPQHFGDGTRLSIL.